Included here is one T cell receptor (beta chain) sequence, with context. Its antigen is not known. Sequencing used immunoSEQ multiplex PCR; TCRdb keeps in-frame clones, though not all of them. This table holds 55,000 to 80,000 clones, roughly 87% found once. Germline assignment: CDR1 SGHVS and CDR2 FQNEAQ. Trimming took 2 bases from V and 2 from J, leaving 8 bases between them. The CDR3 has 14 amino acids. The data belong to a study of T cell responses to AZD1222 COVID-19 vaccine. Whole-study findings and limits: Within unmutated variant regions lay the reported targets of nearly half of spike-specific TCRs. Only a handful of AZD1222 recipients tested seropositive at baseline. Donor demographics were predominantly white British with a female majority; clonal diversity may be underestimated.

Here the sequenced sample was peripheral blood, taken 28 days after the second AZD1222 dose. The V gene is TRBV7-8, the J gene TRBJ2-3, with D unresolved. The TCR sequence derives from an adult who received the AZD1222 COVID-19 vaccine. As DNA, the CDR3 is TGTGCCAGCAGCTTACGCGGCCTCACAGATACGCAGTATTTT. Encoded protein: CASSLRGLTDTQYF.